Presented here are 22 T cell receptor beta chains from one specimen sequenced in a study of shared clonotypes between healthy human individuals. Assay: immunoSEQ multiplex PCR; the TCRdb copy retains only in-frame clones and omits some. The profile shows 2,500,000 or so clones, roughly 93% of them singletons. Sequencing input: naive CD4+ T cells from PBMCs. Indicated subset: CD45RA+ positively selected. The receptors here all came from a young man in good health. Some clones in this sample may be carry-over from other donors' samples.

This sequence joins TRBV30 and TRBJ1-1; no reliable D call. V was pared by 4 bases and J by 4 bases, with 10 bases between. Germline values: CDR1 GTSNPN, CDR2 SVGIG (reference sequence). The CDR3 has 12 residues. The CDR3 loop reads CAWKGLGTEAFF. CDR3 DNA sequence: TGTGCCTGGAAGGGCTTAGGCACTGAAGCTTTCTTT.

V usage is TRBV6-1 and J usage is TRBJ2-7; the match to TRBD2 covers 7 bases. CDR3 length: 17 amino acids. Germline trimming cut 3 bases from V and 3 bases from J; bases unmatched to any gene: 14. Germline CDR1 is MNHNS and CDR2 is SASEGT. CDR3 nucleotides: TGTGCCAGCAGTGATCAAGCGGCATTAGCGGGTTTCTACGAGCAGTACTTC. Encoded protein: CASSDQAALAGFYEQYF.

The V and J genes are TRBV5-4 and TRBJ2-3, with D perhaps TRBD1 or TRBD2 (6 bases each). The V gene lost 3 bases and the J gene lost 12 bases, with 14 bases spanning the gap. Germline V gives CDR1 SGHNT, CDR2 YYREEE (reference sequence). CDR3 length: 12 residues. CDR3: CASSSPGGTQYF. Written as DNA, the CDR3 is TGTGCCAGCAGCTCCCCCGGGGGCACACAGTATTTT.

This clone was seen once. The chain is built from TRBV27 and TRBJ2-7, with D possibly being TRBD2 (5 bases). The CDR3 sequence is 15 residues long. Germline V CDR1 and CDR2: MNHEY, SMNVEV (reference sequence). Trimming stripped 2 bases from V and 7 bases from J, with 18 bases between. The CDR3 sequence is CASSLARPGGREQYF. The CDR3 DNA is TGTGCCAGCAGTTTAGCCCGGCCGGGCGGGCGTGAGCAGTACTTC.

Concerning this clone: The same CDR3 is also encoded by other DNA sequences in this sample. This chain links TRBV5-1 with TRBJ1-5; D unresolved. The V end was cut by 1 base, the J end by 2 bases, with 7 bases between. The CDR3 covers 14 residues. CDR1 is SGHRS, CDR2 YFSETQ, per germline. CDR3 nucleotide sequence: TGCGCCAGCAGCTTGTCTTCCGGCAATCAGCCCCAGCATTTT. The encoded protein is CASSLSSGNQPQHF.

Turning to this clone: Germline is not matched at one junction end, which may reflect a read error. The chain carries TRBV9 and TRBJ1-2; D might be TRBD1 (6 bases). Looked up from germline, CDR1 is SGDLS and CDR2 is YYNGEE. The CDR3 totals 14 residues. The DNA for the CDR3 is TGTGCCAGCAGCGCATCCCATGGGCAGGGGCCGGCACACTTC. Protein product: CASSASHGQGPAHF. Complete variable domain (other parts from reference TRBV9 and TRBJ1-2): DSGVTQTPKHLITATGQRVTLRCSPRSGDLSVYWYQQSLDQGLQFLIQYYNGEERAKGNILERFSAQQFPDLHSELNLSSLELGDSALYFCASSASHGQGPAHFGSGTRLTVV.

This chain connects TRBV19 to TRBJ2-1, with D unresolved. The CDR3 sequence is 13 residues long. V lost 1 base and J 4 bases, leaving 5 bases between the germline ends. From germline, CDR1 is LNHDA and CDR2 SQIVND (reference sequence). Here the CDR3 reads CASSIVGYNEQFF. The CDR3 DNA sequence: TGTGCCAGTAGTATAGTTGGTTACAATGAGCAGTTCTTC.

On this clone itself: With a much larger clone just one base away, this may be a read error. The V gene is TRBV5-1, the J gene TRBJ1-1; D gene unclear. This CDR3 contains 13 residues. Between the trimmed V and J ends, which lost 0 bases and 1 base, there was a span of 4 bases. Germline CDR1 reads SGHRS; CDR2 reads YFSETQ. Written as DNA, the CDR3 is TGCGCCAGCAGCTTGGACCAGAACACTGAAGCTTTCTTT. This sequence encodes CASSLDQNTEAFF.

The chain carries TRBV7-9 and TRBJ2-7; tentatively, D is TRBD1 or TRBD2 (5 bases each). Trimming pared 6 bases from V and 1 base from J, leaving 13 bases between. The CDR3 consists of 14 residues. Per the germline V gene, CDR1 is SEHNR and CDR2 is FQNEAQ (reference sequence). CDR3: CASRRDPSSYEQYF. The CDR3 DNA reads as TGTGCCAGCAGGAGGGACCCCTCTTCCTACGAGCAGTACTTC.

V is TRBV28 and J is TRBJ2-1; 12 bases fit TRBD2. V shed 4 bases and J 9 bases; nucleotides not matched to a gene: 4. Germline CDR1 reads MDHEN; CDR2 reads SYDVKM. The CDR3 runs 14 residues. CDR3 bases: TGTGCCAGCAGTTCCGGGACTAGCGGGTTTGAGCAGTTCTTC. It specifies CASSSGTSGFEQFF. Full variable domain (missing parts from reference TRBV28 and TRBJ2-1): DVKVTQSSRYLVKRTGEKVFLECVQDMDHENMFWYRQDPGLGLRLIYFSYDVKMKEKGDIPEGYSVSREKKERFSLILESASTNQTSMYLCASSSGTSGFEQFFGPGTRLTVL.

This clone was counted a single time. The rearrangement joins TRBV5-4 to TRBJ2-3, with TRBD1 identical over 7 bases. The CDR3 totals 15 residues. The V segment lost 3 bases and the J segment 2 bases; nucleotides outside the gene matches: 6. The germline V gene has CDR1 SGHNT and CDR2 YYREEE (reference sequence). The CDR3: CASSSKQGSTDTQYF. The CDR3 DNA follows: TGTGCCAGCAGCTCAAAACAGGGGTCCACAGATACGCAGTATTTT.

The V gene is TRBV28, the J gene TRBJ1-6; unclear D gene. Trimming shortened V by 6 bases and J by 9 bases, and 6 bases separated the two germline ends. The CDR3 is 11 residues long. Germline V CDR1 and CDR2: MDHEN, SYDVKM. The CDR3 reads CASRAGSPLHF. The DNA of the CDR3 is TGTGCCAGCAGGGCGGGTTCACCCCTCCACTTT.

The chain is built from TRBV5-1 and TRBJ2-7; 7 positions agree with TRBD1. V lost 5 bases to trimming and J lost 0 bases; unmatched junction nucleotides: 14. Germline-derived CDR1 and CDR2 are SGHRS and YFSETQ. The CDR3 is 17 amino acids. For the CDR3, the DNA is TGCGCCAGCAGTCCGGGACAGCTGACATCCCTCTCCTACGAGCAGTACTTC. Its translation: CASSPGQLTSLSYEQYF.

This sequence joins TRBV7-9 and TRBJ2-4, with D unresolved. The CDR3 has 18 residues. The V end was cut by 0 bases, the J end by 3 bases, with 18 bases between. CDR1 is SEHNR, CDR2 FQNEAQ, per germline (reference sequence). CDR3 sequence: CASSLAFQLDRGKNIQYF. Here the CDR3 DNA reads TGTGCCAGCAGCTTAGCGTTTCAATTGGACCGAGGCAAAAACATTCAGTACTTC.

V gene TRBV27 combines with J gene TRBJ2-1; D may be TRBD2 (6 bases). Trimming stripped 5 bases from V and 1 base from J, with 15 bases between. Germline values: CDR1 MNHEY, CDR2 SMNVEV (reference sequence). CDR3 length: 16 amino acids. CDR3 amino acids: CASSPAGTLSYNEQFF. The CDR3 nucleotides are TGTGCCAGCAGTCCGGCCGGGACTCTTTCCTACAATGAGCAGTTCTTC.

In its sample, this clone was seen once. This chain connects TRBV28 to TRBJ2-2, with D tentatively TRBD2 (6 bases). Deletions cut 5 bases from V and 1 base from J, with 14 bases between. Looked up from germline, CDR1 is MDHEN and CDR2 is SYDVKM. The CDR3 is made up of 16 amino acids. CDR3 protein: CASSVGGTVNTGELFF. For the CDR3, the DNA is TGTGCCAGCAGTGTAGGCGGGACGGTGAACACCGGGGAGCTGTTTTTT.

This chain links TRBV27 with TRBJ1-5, with D possibly TRBD1 on 5 matching bases. This CDR3 region has 15 residues. V lost 3 bases and J lost 6, with 15 bases in between. Looked up from germline, CDR1 is MNHEY and CDR2 is SMNVEV (reference sequence). CDR3 sequence: CASSLVFGQGQPQHF. CDR3 in DNA: TGTGCCAGCAGTTTGGTTTTTGGGCAGGGTCAGCCCCAGCATTTT.

The chain recombines TRBV7-9 with TRBJ2-1, with D perhaps matching TRBD1 (5 bases). The CDR3 has 11 residues. Germline values: CDR1 SEHNR, CDR2 FQNEAQ (reference sequence). V lost 11 bases and J 9 bases, leaving 14 bases between the germline ends. CDR3 in amino acids: CAAAIGAEQFF. In DNA form, the CDR3 reads TGTGCCGCAGCAATTGGGGCTGAGCAGTTCTTC.

This rearrangement joins TRBV19 to TRBJ2-7; no reliable D call. The germline V gene encodes CDR1 LNHDA and CDR2 SQIVND (reference sequence). Trimming removed 6 bases from V and 6 bases from J, with 15 bases in between. The CDR3 length is 13 residues. The CDR3 protein is CASRRAPATEQYF. The DNA for the CDR3 is TGTGCCAGTAGGCGAGCACCCGCCACCGAGCAGTACTTC.

A single count supports this clone. V usage is TRBV27 and J usage is TRBJ1-2; TRBD1 might be the D (6 bases). CDR1 MNHEY and CDR2 SMNVEV come from the germline V gene (reference sequence). There are 14 residues in the CDR3. V lost 3 bases and J 7 bases, leaving 15 bases between the germline ends. CDR3 sequence (DNA): TGTGCCAGCAGTTTTAGGGGACAAGAGAGTGGCTACACCTTC. Translated: CASSFRGQESGYTF.

The chain uses TRBV15 and TRBJ2-5; TRBD1 agrees at 9 bases. CDR1 is LNHNV and CDR2 is YYDKDF in the germline V gene (reference sequence). Unmatched junction bases numbered 7, after V lost 1 base and J lost 1 base. The CDR3 covers 17 residues. DNA for the CDR3: TGTGCCACCAGCAGAGCGACCCCGGGACAGGGCCAAGAGACCCAGTACTTC. It codes for CATSRATPGQGQETQYF.

The chain is built from TRBV5-1 and TRBJ2-5; 8 bases are a match to TRBD1. Germline loops: CDR1 SGHRS, CDR2 YFSETQ. The CDR3 extends over 16 amino acids. V shed 0 bases, J shed 2 bases, and the junction held 6 bases outside the gene matches. The CDR3 loop is CASSLVATGVQETQYF. Written as DNA, the CDR3 is TGCGCCAGCAGCTTGGTGGCGACAGGGGTTCAAGAGACCCAGTACTTC.